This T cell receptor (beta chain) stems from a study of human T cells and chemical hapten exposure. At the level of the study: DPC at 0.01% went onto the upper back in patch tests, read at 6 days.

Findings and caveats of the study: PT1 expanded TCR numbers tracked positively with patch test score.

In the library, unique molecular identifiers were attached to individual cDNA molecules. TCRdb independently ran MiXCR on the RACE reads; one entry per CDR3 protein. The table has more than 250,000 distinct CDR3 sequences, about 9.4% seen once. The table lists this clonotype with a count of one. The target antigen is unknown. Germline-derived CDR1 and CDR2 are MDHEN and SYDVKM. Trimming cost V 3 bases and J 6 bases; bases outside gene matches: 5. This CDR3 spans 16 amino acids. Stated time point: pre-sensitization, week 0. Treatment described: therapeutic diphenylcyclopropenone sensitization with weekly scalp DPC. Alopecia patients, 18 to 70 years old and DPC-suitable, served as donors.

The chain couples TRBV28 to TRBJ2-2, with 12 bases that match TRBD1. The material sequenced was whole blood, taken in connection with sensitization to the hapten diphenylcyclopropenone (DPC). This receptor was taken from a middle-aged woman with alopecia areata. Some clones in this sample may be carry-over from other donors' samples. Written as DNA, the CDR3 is TGTGCCAGCAGTTTTTGGGGACAGGGGGCGCCCGGGGAGCTGTTTTTT. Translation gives CASSFWGQGAPGELFF.